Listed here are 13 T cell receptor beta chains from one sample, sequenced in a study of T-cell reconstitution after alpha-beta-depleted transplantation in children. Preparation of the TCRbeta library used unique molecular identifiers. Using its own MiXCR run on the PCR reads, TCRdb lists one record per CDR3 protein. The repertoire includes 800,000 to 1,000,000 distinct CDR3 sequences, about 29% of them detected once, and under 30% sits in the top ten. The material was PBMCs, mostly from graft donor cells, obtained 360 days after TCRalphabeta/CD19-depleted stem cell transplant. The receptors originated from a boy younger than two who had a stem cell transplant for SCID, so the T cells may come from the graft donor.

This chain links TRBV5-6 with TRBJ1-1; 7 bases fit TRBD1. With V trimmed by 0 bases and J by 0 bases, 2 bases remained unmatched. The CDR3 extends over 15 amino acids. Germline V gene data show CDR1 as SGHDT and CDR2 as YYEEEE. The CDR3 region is CASSLDTGVNTEAFF. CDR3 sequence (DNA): TGTGCCAGCAGCTTGGATACAGGGGTGAACACTGAAGCTTTCTTT.

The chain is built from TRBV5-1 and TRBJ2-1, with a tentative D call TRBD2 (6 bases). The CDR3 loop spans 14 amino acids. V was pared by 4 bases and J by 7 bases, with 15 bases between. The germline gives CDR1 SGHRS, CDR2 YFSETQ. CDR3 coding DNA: TGCGCCAGCAGCGGAGGACGTGGGAGGAATGAGCAGTTCTTC. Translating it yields CASSGGRGRNEQFF.

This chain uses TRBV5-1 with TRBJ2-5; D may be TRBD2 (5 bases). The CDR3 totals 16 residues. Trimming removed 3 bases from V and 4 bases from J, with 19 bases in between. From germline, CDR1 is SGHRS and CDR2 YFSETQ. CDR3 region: CASSWSPPSLPETQYF. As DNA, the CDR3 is TGCGCCAGCAGCTGGAGTCCTCCTAGCCTTCCAGAGACCCAGTACTTC.

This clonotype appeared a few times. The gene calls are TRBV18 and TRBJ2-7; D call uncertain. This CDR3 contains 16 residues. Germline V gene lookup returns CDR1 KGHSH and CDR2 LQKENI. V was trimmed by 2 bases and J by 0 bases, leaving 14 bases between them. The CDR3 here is CASSPASGWSSYEQYF. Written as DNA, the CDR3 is TGTGCCAGCTCACCAGCTTCAGGATGGAGCTCCTACGAGCAGTACTTC.

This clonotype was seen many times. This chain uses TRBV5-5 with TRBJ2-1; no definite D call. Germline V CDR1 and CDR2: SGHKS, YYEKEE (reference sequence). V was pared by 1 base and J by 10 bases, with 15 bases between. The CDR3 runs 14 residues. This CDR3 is CASSLLVALGEQFF. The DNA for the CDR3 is TGTGCCAGCAGCTTGCTAGTGGCCCTTGGGGAGCAGTTCTTC.

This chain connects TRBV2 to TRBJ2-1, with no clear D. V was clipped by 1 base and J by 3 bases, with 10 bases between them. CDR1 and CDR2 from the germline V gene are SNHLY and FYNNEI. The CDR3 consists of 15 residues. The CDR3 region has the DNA TGTGCCAGCAGTGAAGTTGCAGAAAGCTACAATGAGCAGTTCTTC. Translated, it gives CASSEVAESYNEQFF.

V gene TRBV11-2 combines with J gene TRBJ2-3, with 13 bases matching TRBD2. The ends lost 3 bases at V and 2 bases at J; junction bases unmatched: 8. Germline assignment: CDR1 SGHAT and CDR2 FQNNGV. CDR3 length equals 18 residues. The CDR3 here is CASSFTLGLAGDTDTQYF. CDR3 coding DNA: TGTGCCAGCAGCTTCACCCTCGGACTAGCGGGGGACACAGATACGCAGTATTTT.

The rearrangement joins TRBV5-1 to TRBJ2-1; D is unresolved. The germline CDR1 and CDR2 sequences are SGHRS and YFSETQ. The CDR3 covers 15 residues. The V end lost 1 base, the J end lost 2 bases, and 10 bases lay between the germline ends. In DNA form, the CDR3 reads TGCGCCAGCAGCTTGCGACTCCAGGCCTACAATGAGCAGTTCTTC. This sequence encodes CASSLRLQAYNEQFF.

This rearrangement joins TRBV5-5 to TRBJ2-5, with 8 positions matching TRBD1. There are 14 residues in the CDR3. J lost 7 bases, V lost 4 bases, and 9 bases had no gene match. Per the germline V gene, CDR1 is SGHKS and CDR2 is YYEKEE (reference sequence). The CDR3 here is CASSTPTGARTQYF. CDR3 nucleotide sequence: TGTGCCAGCAGCACTCCGACAGGGGCAAGGACCCAGTACTTC.

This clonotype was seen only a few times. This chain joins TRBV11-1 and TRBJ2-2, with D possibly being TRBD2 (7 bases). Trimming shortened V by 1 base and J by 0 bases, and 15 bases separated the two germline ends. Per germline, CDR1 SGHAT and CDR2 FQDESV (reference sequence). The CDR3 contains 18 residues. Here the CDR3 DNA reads TGTGCCAGCAGCTTAGAAATCGGGGGGCTTCCGAACACCGGGGAGCTGTTTTTT. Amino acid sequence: CASSLEIGGLPNTGELFF.

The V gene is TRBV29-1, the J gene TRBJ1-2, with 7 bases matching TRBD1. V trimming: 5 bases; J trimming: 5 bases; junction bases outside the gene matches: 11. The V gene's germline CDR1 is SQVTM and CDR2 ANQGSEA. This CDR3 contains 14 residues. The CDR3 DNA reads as TGCAGCGTTCCCCCACAGGGGTGGTTTTATGGCTACACCTTC. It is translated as CSVPPQGWFYGYTF.

Written as DNA, the CDR3 is TGTGCCAGCAGTCGAGGCCCATTGTCGCAGCCCCAGCATTTT. Translating it yields CASSRGPLSQPQHF. The rearrangement links TRBV12-3 or TRBV12-4 to TRBJ1-5, with D unresolved. The V and J ends lost 5 bases and 7 bases respectively, with 15 bases between them. CDR3 length equals 14 residues.

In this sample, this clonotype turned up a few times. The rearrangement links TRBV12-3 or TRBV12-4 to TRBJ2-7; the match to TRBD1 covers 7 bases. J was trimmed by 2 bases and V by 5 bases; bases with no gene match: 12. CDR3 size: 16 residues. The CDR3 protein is CASSQRDSRPTYEQYF. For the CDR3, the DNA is TGTGCCAGCAGTCAACGGGACAGCCGTCCTACCTACGAGCAGTACTTC.